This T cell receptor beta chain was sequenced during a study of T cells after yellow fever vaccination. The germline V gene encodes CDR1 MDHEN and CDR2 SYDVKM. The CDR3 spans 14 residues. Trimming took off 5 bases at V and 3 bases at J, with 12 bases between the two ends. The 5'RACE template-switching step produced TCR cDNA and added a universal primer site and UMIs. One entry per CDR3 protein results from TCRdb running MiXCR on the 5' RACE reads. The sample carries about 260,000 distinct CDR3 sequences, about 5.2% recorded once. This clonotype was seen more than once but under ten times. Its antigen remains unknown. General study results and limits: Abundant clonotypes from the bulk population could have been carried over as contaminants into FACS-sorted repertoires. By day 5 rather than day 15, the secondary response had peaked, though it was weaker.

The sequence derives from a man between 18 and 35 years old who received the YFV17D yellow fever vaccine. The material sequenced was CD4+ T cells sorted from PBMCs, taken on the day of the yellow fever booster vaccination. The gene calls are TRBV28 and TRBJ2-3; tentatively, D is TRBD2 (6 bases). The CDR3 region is CASSPGVTTDTQYF. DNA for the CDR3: TGTGCCAGCAGTCCGGGGGTAACTACAGATACGCAGTATTTT.